One and the same sample provided the 16 T cell receptor beta chains below, sequenced in a study of blood T cell repertoires in COVID-19. Assay used: immunoSEQ multiplex PCR; TCRdb lists only in-frame clones, some missing. Of roughly 340,000 clones in the sample, roughly 90% were seen once. The specimen sequenced was peripheral blood. The receptors come from a woman aged 30 to 39 with COVID-19, enrolled during active disease.

The CDR3 DNA reads as TGTGCCAGCAGCTCCAGGGATAGGGAGACCCAGTACTTC. Its protein product is CASSSRDRETQYF. The gene calls are TRBV7-2 and TRBJ2-5, with TRBD1 as a possible D gene (5 bases). The V gene's germline CDR1 is SGHTA and CDR2 FQGNSA. The CDR3 is 13 residues long. Trimming shortened V by 4 bases and J by 5 bases, and 11 bases separated the two germline ends.

V gene TRBV28 combines with J gene TRBJ2-2; 7 positions agree with TRBD1. The ends lost 4 bases at V and 2 bases at J; junction bases unmatched: 13. Germline lookup yields CDR1 MDHEN and CDR2 SYDVKM. The CDR3 extends over 18 amino acids. Here the CDR3 reads CASSYEGTAISNTGELFF. CDR3 DNA sequence: TGTGCCAGCAGTTACGAAGGGACAGCCATTTCCAACACCGGGGAGCTGTTTTTT. The variable domain in full, completed from reference TRBV28 and TRBJ2-2, reads DVKVTQSSRYLVKRTGEKVFLECVQDMDHENMFWYRQDPGLGLRLIYFSYDVKMKEKGDIPEGYSVSREKKERFSLILESASTNQTSMYLCASSYEGTAISNTGELFFGEGSRLTVL.

The chain couples TRBV29-1 to TRBJ2-1; 13 bases match TRBD2. CDR1 and CDR2 from the germline V gene are SQVTM and ANQGSEA. The length of the CDR3 is 17 residues. The ends lost 5 bases at V and 2 bases at J; junction bases unmatched: 9. This CDR3 is CSVTGTSGVVTYNEQFF. In DNA, the CDR3 is TGCAGCGTTACCGGGACTAGCGGGGTAGTAACCTACAATGAGCAGTTCTTC.

This sequence joins TRBV3-1 (or the pseudogene TRBV3-2) and TRBJ1-5, with TRBD1 identical over 8 bases. CDR3 length equals 20 residues. The J segment lost 0 bases and the V segment lost 1 base, leaving 14 bases of the junction unmatched. Germline lookup yields CDR1 LGHDT and CDR2 YNNKEL (reference sequence). The CDR3 spells CASSQAAGTGLWSSNQPQHF. CDR3 nucleotide sequence: TGTGCCAGCAGCCAAGCGGCTGGGACAGGCCTCTGGAGTAGCAATCAGCCCCAGCATTTT.

This clone was recorded once. V is TRBV28 and J is TRBJ1-1, with D possibly matching TRBD1 (5 bases). CDR3 size: 15 residues. V lost 8 bases, J lost 5 bases, and 21 bases lay in between. The V gene's germline CDR1 is MDHEN and CDR2 SYDVKM. The CDR3 reads CASDSWSGGTTEAFF. For the CDR3, the DNA is TGTGCCAGCGATTCCTGGAGTGGGGGGACGACTGAAGCTTTCTTT.

The chain recombines TRBV5-6 with TRBJ1-3, with TRBD1 as a possible D gene (5 bases). V was shortened by 3 bases and J by 0 bases, with 10 bases between the two germline ends. The CDR3 is made up of 15 amino acids. Germline loops: CDR1 SGHDT, CDR2 YYEEEE. Here the CDR3 DNA reads TGTGCCAGCAGCTGGGACGGGAGCTCTGGAAACACCATATATTTT. Translation: CASSWDGSSGNTIYF.

The V and J genes are TRBV27 and TRBJ2-1; TRBD2 is a possible D gene (7 bases). This CDR3 region has 15 residues. The V and J ends lost 3 bases and 8 bases respectively, with 17 bases between them. The germline gives CDR1 MNHEY, CDR2 SMNVEV (reference sequence). CDR3 protein: CASSLGGGSGDEQFF. The CDR3 coding sequence is TGTGCCAGCAGTTTGGGAGGGGGAAGCGGCGATGAGCAGTTCTTC.

The chain employs TRBV7-9 and TRBJ1-4; TRBD1 agrees at 8 bases. Germline assignment: CDR1 SEHNR and CDR2 FQNEAQ (reference sequence). There are 14 residues in the CDR3. J lost 15 bases, V lost 5 bases, and 14 bases had no gene match. CDR3 nucleotides: TGTGCCAGCAGCCCCCGGGACAGGCGCAGTTTGGTGTTTTTT. Amino acids: CASSPRDRRSLVFF.

The rearrangement joins TRBV19 to TRBJ2-3; a weak D match, TRBD1 (5 bases). The CDR3 loop spans 13 amino acids. Germline CDR1 LNHDA, CDR2 SQIVND (reference sequence). V lost 5 bases, J lost 2 bases, and 8 bases lay in between. The CDR3 nucleotides are TGTGCCAGTAGTTTGGGGCACACAGATACGCAGTATTTT. Its translation: CASSLGHTDTQYF.

The chain combines TRBV6-5 with TRBJ2-3, with 7 bases matching TRBD1. V was clipped by 7 bases and J by 1 base; unmatched bases: 8. From germline, CDR1 is MNHEY and CDR2 SVGAGI. The CDR3 has 15 amino acids. CDR3 in DNA: TGTGCCAGCATTATTGGACAGGCTGGCACAGATACGCAGTATTTT. Its protein product is CASIIGQAGTDTQYF.

This chain links TRBV4-3 with TRBJ2-6; D may be TRBD1 (6 bases). Looked up from germline, CDR1 is LGHNA and CDR2 is YSLEER. V was clipped by 2 bases and J by 0 bases, with 11 bases between them. The CDR3 sequence is 17 residues long. CDR3 bases: TGCGCCAGCAGCCAATCGACAGGCAACTCTGGGGCCAACGTCCTGACTTTC. It is translated as CASSQSTGNSGANVLTF.

This clone has just one count. The chain combines TRBV19 with TRBJ1-6, with D perhaps TRBD1 (5 bases). The CDR3 contains 16 residues. The V end lost 5 bases, the J end lost 10 bases, and 21 bases lay between the germline ends. Germline CDR1 and CDR2: LNHDA and SQIVND (reference sequence). In DNA, the CDR3 is TGTGCCAGTAGTGCAGGAGGGACCTTCAGCCCATCACCCCTCCACTTT. Amino acids: CASSAGGTFSPSPLHF.

The CDR3 protein is CASSQAQGSLYTEAFF. CDR3 DNA: TGTGCCAGCAGCCAAGCGCAGGGAAGTTTGTACACTGAAGCTTTCTTT. V usage is TRBV3-1 (or the pseudogene TRBV3-2) and J usage is TRBJ1-1, with a possible D match to TRBD1 (5 bases). This CDR3 region has 16 residues. Germline V lookup: CDR1 LGHDT, CDR2 YNNKEL (reference sequence). Trimming removed 1 base at V and 3 bases at J, with 15 bases between.

This clone was detected only once. The chain links TRBV3-1 (or the pseudogene TRBV3-2) to TRBJ1-3; TRBD1 matches 8 bases. Germline loops: CDR1 LGHDT, CDR2 YNNKEL (reference sequence). Trimming took 4 bases from V and 0 from J; bases not matched to a gene: 14. The CDR3 loop spans 19 amino acids. CDR3 sequence reads: CASSLVLRQGRSSGNTIYF. The CDR3 nucleotides are TGTGCCAGCAGCCTAGTTTTAAGACAGGGGCGCAGCTCTGGAAACACCATATATTTT.

The chain uses TRBV11-2 and TRBJ2-7; 11 bases align to TRBD1. The V and J ends lost 3 bases and 0 bases, in that order; junction bases with no gene match: 1. The germline gives CDR1 SGHAT, CDR2 FQNNGV. The length of the CDR3 is 15 residues. CDR3 nucleotides: TGTGCCAGCAGCTTCGGGACAGGGGGCTCCTACGAGCAGTACGTC. Translation: CASSFGTGGSYEQYV.

This chain connects TRBV11-2 to TRBJ1-2; 8 nucleotides match TRBD1. The germline V gene has CDR1 SGHAT and CDR2 FQNNGV. V was clipped by 5 bases and J by 7 bases; unmatched bases: 6. This CDR3 comprises 13 residues. CDR3 sequence (DNA): TGTGCCAGCAGCAAGGACAGGGCGGGTGGCTACACCTTC. This translates into CASSKDRAGGYTF.